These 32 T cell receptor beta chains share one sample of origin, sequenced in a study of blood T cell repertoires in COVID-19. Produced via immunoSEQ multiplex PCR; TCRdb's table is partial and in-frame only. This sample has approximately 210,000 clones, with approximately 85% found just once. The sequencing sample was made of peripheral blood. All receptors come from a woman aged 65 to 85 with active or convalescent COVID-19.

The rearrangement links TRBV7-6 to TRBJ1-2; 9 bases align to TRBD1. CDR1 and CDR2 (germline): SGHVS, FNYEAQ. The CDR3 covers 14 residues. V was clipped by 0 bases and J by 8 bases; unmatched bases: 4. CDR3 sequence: CASSLADRGSGYTF. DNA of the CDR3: TGTGCCAGCAGCTTAGCGGACAGGGGTTCCGGCTACACCTTC.

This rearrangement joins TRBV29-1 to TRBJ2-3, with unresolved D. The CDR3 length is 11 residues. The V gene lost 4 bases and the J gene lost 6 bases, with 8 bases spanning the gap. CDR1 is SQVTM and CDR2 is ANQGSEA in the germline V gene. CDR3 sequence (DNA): TGCAGCGTTGGAGTCTCGGATACGCAGTATTTT. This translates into CSVGVSDTQYF.

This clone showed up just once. As DNA, the CDR3 is TGTGCCAGCTCATCTCGGACGGGGAGGGGGTACAATGAGCAGTTCTTC. Protein product: CASSSRTGRGYNEQFF. V usage is TRBV18 and J usage is TRBJ2-1; D possibly corresponds to TRBD2 (7 bases). V lost 5 bases and J 4 bases, leaving 18 bases between the germline ends. CDR3 length: 16 residues. The germline CDR1 and CDR2 sequences are KGHSH and LQKENI.

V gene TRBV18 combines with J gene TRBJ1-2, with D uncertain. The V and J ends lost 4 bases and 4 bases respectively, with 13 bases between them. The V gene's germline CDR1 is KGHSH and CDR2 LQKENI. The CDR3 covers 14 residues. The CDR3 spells CASSLSGEGYGYTF. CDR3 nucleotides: TGTGCCAGCTCACTGTCGGGCGAGGGCTATGGCTACACCTTC.

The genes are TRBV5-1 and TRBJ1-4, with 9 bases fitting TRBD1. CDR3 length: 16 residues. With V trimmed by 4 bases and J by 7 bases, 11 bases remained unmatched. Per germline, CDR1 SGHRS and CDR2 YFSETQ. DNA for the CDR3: TGCGCCAGCAGCCCTCCTTCCGGGACAGGGACTGAAAAACTGTTTTTT. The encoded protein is CASSPPSGTGTEKLFF.

The CDR3 here is CASSLTRPEGAPHGYTF. The CDR3 coding sequence is TGCGCCAGCAGCTTGACCCGTCCGGAGGGGGCGCCGCATGGCTACACCTTC. This sequence joins TRBV5-1 and TRBJ1-2; 7 bases map to TRBD1. J lost 6 bases, V lost 1 base, and 15 bases had no gene match. The germline gives CDR1 SGHRS, CDR2 YFSETQ. The length of the CDR3 is 17 residues.

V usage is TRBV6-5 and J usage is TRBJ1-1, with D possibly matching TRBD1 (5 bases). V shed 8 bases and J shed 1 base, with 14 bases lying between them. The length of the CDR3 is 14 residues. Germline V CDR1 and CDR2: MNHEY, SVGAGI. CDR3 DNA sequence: TGTGCCAGCCAAAACAGGTTGGCGAACACTGAAGCTTTCTTT. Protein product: CASQNRLANTEAFF.

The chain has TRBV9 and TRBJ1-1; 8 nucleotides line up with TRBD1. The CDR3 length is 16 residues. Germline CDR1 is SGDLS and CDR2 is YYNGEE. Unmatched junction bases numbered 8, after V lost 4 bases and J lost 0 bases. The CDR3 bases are TGTGCCAGCAGCCCCCGGGACAGGATCATGAACACTGAAGCTTTCTTT. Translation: CASSPRDRIMNTEAFF. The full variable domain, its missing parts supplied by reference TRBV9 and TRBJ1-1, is DSGVTQTPKHLITATGQRVTLRCSPRSGDLSVYWYQQSLDQGLQFLIQYYNGEERAKGNILERFSAQQFPDLHSELNLSSLELGDSALYFCASSPRDRIMNTEAFFGQGTRLTVV.

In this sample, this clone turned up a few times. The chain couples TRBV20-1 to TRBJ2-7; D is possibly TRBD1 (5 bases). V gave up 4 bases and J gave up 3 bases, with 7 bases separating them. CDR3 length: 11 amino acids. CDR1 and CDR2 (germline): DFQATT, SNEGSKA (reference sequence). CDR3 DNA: TGCAGTGCTATGACAGTCTACGAGCAGTACTTC. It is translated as CSAMTVYEQYF.

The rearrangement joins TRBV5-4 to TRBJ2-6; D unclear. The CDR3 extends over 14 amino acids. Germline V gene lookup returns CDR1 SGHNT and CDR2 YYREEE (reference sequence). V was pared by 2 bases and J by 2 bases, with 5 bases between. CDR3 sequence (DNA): TGTGCCAGCAGCTTCGGTGCTGGGGCCAACGTCCTGACTTTC. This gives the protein CASSFGAGANVLTF.

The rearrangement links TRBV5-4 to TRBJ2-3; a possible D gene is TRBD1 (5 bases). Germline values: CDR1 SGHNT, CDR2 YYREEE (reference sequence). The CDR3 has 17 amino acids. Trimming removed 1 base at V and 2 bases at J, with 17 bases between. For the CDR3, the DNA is TGTGCCAGCAGCTTGCGAGTGACAGTTGGGGTCACAGATACGCAGTATTTT. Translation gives CASSLRVTVGVTDTQYF. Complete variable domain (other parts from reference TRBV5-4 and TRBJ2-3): ETGVTQSPTHLIKTRGQQVTLRCSSQSGHNTVSWYQQALGQGPQFIFQYYREEENGRGNFPPRFSGLQFPNYSSELNVNALELDDSALYLCASSLRVTVGVTDTQYFGPGTRLTVL.

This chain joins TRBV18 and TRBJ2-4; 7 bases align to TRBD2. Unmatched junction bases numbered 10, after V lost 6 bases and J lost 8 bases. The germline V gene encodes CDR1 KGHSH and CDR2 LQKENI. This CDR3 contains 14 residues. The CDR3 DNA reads TGTGCCAGCTCCATAAACGGACTAGGGGACATTCAGTACTTC. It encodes CASSINGLGDIQYF.

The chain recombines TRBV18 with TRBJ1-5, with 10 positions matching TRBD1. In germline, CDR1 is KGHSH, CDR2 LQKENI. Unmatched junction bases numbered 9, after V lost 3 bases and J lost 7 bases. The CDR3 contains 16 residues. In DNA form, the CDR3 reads TGTGCCAGCTCACCCAGAAGGACAGGGGGAGAACAGCCCCAGCATTTT. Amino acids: CASSPRRTGGEQPQHF.

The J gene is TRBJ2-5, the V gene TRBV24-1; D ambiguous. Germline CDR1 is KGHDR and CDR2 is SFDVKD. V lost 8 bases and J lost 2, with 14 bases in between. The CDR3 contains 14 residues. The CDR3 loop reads CATKSEPGQETQYF. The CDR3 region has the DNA TGTGCCACCAAGTCCGAGCCCGGTCAAGAGACCCAGTACTTC.

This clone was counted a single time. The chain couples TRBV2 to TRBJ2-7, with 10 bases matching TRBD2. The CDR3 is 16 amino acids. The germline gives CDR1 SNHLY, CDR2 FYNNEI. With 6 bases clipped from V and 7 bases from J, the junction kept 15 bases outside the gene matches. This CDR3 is CASSRREPGLAKEQYF. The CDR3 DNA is TGTGCCAGCAGCCGGAGGGAGCCGGGACTAGCGAAGGAGCAGTACTTC.

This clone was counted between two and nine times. CDR3 nucleotide sequence: TGCAGCGGTGACAGGGGGCGCGGTGAAGCTTTCTTT. Translating gives CSGDRGRGEAFF. The chain combines TRBV29-1 with TRBJ1-1; 10 positions match TRBD1. Germline loops: CDR1 SQVTM, CDR2 ANQGSEA. The CDR3 runs to 12 residues. Germline trimming cut 7 bases from V and 7 bases from J; bases unmatched to any gene: 6.

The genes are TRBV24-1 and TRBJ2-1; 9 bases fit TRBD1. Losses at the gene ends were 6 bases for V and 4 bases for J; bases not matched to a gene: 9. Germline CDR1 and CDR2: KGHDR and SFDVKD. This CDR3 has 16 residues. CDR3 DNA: TGTGCCACCAGTCTGGGGACAGGGTATAGTTACAATGAGCAGTTCTTC. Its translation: CATSLGTGYSYNEQFF.

The CDR3: CASSQDTLEETQYF. The CDR3 bases are TGCGCCAGCAGCCAAGATACACTAGAAGAGACCCAGTACTTC. The chain combines TRBV4-1 with TRBJ2-5; maybe TRBD2 (5 bases). The CDR3 is 14 amino acids. Looked up from germline, CDR1 is MGHRA and CDR2 is YSYEKL. The V end was cut by 0 bases, the J end by 3 bases, with 8 bases between.

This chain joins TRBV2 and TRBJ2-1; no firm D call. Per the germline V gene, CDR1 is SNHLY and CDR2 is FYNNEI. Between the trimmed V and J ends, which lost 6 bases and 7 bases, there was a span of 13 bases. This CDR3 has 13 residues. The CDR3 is CASSSTTKNEQFF. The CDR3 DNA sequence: TGTGCCAGCAGCTCTACTACGAAAAATGAGCAGTTCTTC.

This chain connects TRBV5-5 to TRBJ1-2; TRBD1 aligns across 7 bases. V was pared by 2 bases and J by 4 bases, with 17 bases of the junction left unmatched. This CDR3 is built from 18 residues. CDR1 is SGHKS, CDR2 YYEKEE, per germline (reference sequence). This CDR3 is CASSLKSSGSGGLYGYTF. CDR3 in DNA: TGTGCCAGCAGCTTAAAGTCTAGTGGGTCAGGGGGACTCTATGGCTACACCTTC.

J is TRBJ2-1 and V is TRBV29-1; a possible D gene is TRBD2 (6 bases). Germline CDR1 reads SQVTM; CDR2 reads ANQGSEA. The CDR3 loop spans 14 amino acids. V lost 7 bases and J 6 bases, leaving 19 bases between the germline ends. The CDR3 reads CSAEVADLSNEQFF. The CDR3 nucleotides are TGCAGCGCCGAAGTAGCGGACCTTAGCAATGAGCAGTTCTTC.

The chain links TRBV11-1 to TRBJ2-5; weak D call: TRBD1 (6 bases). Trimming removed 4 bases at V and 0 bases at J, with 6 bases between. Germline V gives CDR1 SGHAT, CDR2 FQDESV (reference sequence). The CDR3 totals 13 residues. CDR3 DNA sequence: TGTGCCAGCAGCTCAGGGGACCAAGAGACCCAGTACTTC. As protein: CASSSGDQETQYF.

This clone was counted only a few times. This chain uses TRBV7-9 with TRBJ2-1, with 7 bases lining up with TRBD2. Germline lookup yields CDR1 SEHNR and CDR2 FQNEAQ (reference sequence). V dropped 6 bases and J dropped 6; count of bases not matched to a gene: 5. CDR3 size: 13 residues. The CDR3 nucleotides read TGTGCCAGCAGAGCGACTAGCAGCAATGAGCAGTTCTTC. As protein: CASRATSSNEQFF.

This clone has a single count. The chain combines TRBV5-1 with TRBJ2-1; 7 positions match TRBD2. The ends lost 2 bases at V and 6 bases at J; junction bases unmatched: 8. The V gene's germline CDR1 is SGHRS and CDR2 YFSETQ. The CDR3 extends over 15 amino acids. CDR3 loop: CASSLVIGTINEQFF. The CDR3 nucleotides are TGCGCCAGCAGCTTAGTGATTGGGACTATCAATGAGCAGTTCTTC.

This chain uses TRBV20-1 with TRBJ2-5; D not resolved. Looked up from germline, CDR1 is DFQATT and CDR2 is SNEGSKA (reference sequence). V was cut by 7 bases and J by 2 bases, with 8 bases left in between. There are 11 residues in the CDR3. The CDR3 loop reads CSGGHQETQYF. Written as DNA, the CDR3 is TGCAGTGGTGGGCATCAAGAGACCCAGTACTTC.

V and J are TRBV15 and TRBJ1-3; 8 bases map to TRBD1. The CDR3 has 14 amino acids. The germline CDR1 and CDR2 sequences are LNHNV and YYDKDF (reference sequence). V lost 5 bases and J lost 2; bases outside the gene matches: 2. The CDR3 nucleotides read TGTGCCACCAGCTTGACAGGGGCTGGAAACACCATATATTTT. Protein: CATSLTGAGNTIYF.

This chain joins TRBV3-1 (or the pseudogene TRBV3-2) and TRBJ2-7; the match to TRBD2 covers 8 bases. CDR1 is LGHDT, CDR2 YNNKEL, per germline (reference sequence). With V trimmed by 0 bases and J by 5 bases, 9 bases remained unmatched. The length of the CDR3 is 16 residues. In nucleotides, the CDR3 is TGTGCCAGCAGCCAAGATAAGGCGGGAGGAGCCCACGAGCAGTACTTC. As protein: CASSQDKAGGAHEQYF.

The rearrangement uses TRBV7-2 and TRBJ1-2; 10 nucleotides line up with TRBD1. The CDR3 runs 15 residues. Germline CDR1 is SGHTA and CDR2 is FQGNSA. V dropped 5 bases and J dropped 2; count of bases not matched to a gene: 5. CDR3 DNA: TGTGCCAGCAGCCACAGGACAGGGGGGAACTATGGCTACACCTTC. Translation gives CASSHRTGGNYGYTF.

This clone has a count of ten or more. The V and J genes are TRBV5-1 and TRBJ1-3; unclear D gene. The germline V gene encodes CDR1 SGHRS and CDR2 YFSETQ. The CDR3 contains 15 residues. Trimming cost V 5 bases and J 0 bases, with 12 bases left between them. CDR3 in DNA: TGCGCCAGCAGGGGTCTAGGGAGCTCTGGAAACACCATATATTTT. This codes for CASRGLGSSGNTIYF.

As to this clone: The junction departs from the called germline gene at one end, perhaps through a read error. The CDR3 is CASSGDTGSETQYF. The CDR3 coding sequence is TGTGCTAGCAGCGGGGACACGGGATCGGAGACCCAGTACTTC. The genes are TRBV7-7 and TRBJ2-5; D perhaps matches TRBD2 (7 bases). The CDR3 totals 14 residues. Germline loops: CDR1 SSHAT, CDR2 FNYEAQ (reference sequence). Based on the CDR3 plus reference TRBV7-7 and TRBJ2-5, the full variable domain is GAGVSQSPRYKVTKRGQDVTLRCDPISSHATLYWYQQALGQGPEFLTYFNYEAQPDKSGLPSDRFSAERPEGSISTLTIQRTEQRDSAMYRCASSGDTGSETQYFGPGTRLLVL.

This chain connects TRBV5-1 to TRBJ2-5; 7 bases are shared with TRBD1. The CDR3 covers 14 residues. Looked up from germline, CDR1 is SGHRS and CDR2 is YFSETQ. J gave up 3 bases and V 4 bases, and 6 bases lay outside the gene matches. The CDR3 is CASSPTTGKETQYF. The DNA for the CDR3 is TGCGCCAGCAGCCCCACGACAGGGAAAGAGACCCAGTACTTC. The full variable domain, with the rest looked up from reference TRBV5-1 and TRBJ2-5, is KAGVTQTPRYLIKTRGQQVTLSCSPISGHRSVSWYQQTPGQGLQFLFEYFSETQRNKGNFPGRFSGRQFSNSRSEMNVSTLELGDSALYLCASSPTTGKETQYFGPGTRLLVL.

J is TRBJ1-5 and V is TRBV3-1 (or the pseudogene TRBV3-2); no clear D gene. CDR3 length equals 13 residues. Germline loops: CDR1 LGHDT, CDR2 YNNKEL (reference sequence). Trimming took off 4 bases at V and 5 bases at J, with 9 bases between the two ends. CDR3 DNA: TGTGCCAGCAGCCTTAGCGGGGATCAGCCCCAGCATTTT. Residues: CASSLSGDQPQHF.